This TCR beta chain was found in a study of cytomegalovirus exposure and HLA in healthy donors. Study results and limitations: The number of N-insertions in an Asian-associated ancestry cluster was reportedly below the roughly 670-donor mean in a later analysis. A later analysis associated around 17,000 TCR beta sequences with HLA alleles at a 0.05 false discovery rate.

V lost 4 bases, J lost 9 bases, and 23 bases lay in between. The CDR3 contains 16 residues. Germline CDR1 is SGHRS and CDR2 is YFSETQ. As for this clone: The target antigen is unknown.

Use of 60 Vbeta and 13 Jbeta primers characterized the PCR. Produced via immunoSEQ multiplex PCR; TCRdb's table is partial and in-frame only. This sample yields 150,000 to 200,000 clones, of which more than 70% are seen a single time; 3% to 3.5% belongs to the top ten. Sequenced: PBMCs. The chain couples TRBV5-1 to TRBJ2-1; TRBD1 is a possible D gene (6 bases). The receptor was derived from a male donor in good health and CMV-seronegative. DNA for the CDR3: TGCGCCAGCAGCATCGGCGACAGGCCCGATGAGGGTGAGCAGTTCTTC. Amino acids: CASSIGDRPDEGEQFF.